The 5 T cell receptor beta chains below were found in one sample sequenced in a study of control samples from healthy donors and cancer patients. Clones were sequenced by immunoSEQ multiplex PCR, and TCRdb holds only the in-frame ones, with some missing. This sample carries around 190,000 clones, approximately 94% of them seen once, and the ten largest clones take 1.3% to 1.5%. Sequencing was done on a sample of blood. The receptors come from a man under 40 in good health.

CDR3: CASSPQPGGPGSTYEQYF. The CDR3, as DNA: TGTGCCAGCAGCCCCCAACCAGGGGGACCGGGGAGTACCTACGAGCAGTACTTC. The chain links TRBV7-3 to TRBJ2-7; 7 bases are shared with TRBD1. This CDR3 is 18 amino acids long. Unmatched junction bases numbered 18, after V lost 5 bases and J lost 2 bases. Germline V gene sequence: CDR1 SGHTA, CDR2 FQGTGA. The variable domain in full, completed from reference TRBV7-3 and TRBJ2-7, reads GAGVSQTPSNKVTEKGKYVELRCDPISGHTALYWYRQSLGQGPEFLIYFQGTGAADDSGLPNDRFFAVRPEGSVSTLKIQRTERGDSAVYLCASSPQPGGPGSTYEQYFGPGTRLTVT.

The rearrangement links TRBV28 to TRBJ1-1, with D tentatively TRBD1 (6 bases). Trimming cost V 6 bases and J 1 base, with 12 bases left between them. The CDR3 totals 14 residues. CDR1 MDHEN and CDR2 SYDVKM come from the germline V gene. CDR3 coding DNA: TGTGCCAGCAGCGGTTGGGGGCCGAACACTGAAGCTTTCTTT. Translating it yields CASSGWGPNTEAFF.

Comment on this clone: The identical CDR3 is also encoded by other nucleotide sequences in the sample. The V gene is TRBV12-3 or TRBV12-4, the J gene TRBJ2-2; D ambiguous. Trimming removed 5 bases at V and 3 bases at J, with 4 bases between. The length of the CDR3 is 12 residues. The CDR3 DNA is TGTGCCAGCAGTCCCTACACCGGGGAGCTGTTTTTT. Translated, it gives CASSPYTGELFF.

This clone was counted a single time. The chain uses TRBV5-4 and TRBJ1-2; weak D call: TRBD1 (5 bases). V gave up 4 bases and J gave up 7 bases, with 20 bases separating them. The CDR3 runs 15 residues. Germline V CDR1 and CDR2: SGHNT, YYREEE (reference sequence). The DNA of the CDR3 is TGTGCCAGCAGCCCTGGAGGGGAGGCCGGGAGTGGCTACACCTTC. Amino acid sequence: CASSPGGEAGSGYTF.

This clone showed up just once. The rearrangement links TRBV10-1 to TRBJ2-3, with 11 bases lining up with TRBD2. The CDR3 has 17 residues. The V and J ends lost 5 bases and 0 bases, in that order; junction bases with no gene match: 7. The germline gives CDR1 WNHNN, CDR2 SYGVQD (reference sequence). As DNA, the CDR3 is TGCGCCAGCAGTTCCGGGACTAGCGGAGGTAGCACAGATACGCAGTATTTT. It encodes CASSSGTSGGSTDTQYF.